This entry concerns a single T cell receptor (beta chain). Its antigen is still unknown. Germline V gene sequence: CDR1 LGHNA, CDR2 YSLEER. CDR3 length: 14 amino acids. The V end was cut by 5 bases, the J end by 6 bases, with 15 bases between. The data are from a study of blood T cells in healthy people across ages. Study observations and caveats: The percentage of naive T cells correlated strongly with TCR beta diversity.

The use of a sample-barcoded 5' primer and a J-beta primer mix characterized a second PCR of roughly 7 to 12 cycles. TCRdb re-analysed the 5' RACE reads in MiXCR, keeping a single row per CDR3 protein. The repertoire holds approximately 790,000 distinct CDR3 sequences, roughly 60% seen once, with approximately 30% in the top ten. Material: blood. The chain is built from TRBV4-3 and TRBJ2-3; D remains ambiguous. The sequence was collected from a man aged 25-45 years in good health. In nucleotides, the CDR3 is TGCGCCAGCAGCAGCCCCCGGTCACCGGATACGCAGTATTTT. It is translated as CASSSPRSPDTQYF.